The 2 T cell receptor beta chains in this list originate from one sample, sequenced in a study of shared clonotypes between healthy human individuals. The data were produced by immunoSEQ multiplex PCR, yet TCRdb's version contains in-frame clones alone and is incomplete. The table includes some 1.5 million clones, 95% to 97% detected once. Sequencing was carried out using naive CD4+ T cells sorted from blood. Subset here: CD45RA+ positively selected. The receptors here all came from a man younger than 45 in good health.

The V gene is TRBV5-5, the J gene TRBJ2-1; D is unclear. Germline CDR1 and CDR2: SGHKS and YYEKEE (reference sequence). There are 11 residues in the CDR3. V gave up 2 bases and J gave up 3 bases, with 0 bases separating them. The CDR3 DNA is TGTGCCAGCAGCTTCTACAATGAGCAGTTCTTC. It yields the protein CASSFYNEQFF.

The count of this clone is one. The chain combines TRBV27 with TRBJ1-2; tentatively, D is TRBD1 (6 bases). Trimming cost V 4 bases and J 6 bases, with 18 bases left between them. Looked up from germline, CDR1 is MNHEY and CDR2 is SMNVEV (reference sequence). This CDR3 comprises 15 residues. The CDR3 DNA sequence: TGTGCCAGCAGTTGGATGGGGCAGGGGAGGCATGGCTACACCTTC. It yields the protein CASSWMGQGRHGYTF.